The next 28 T cell receptor beta chains were all read from a single sample in a study of cytomegalovirus exposure and HLA in healthy donors. The study ran its PCR with 60 Vbeta and 13 Jbeta primers. Produced via immunoSEQ multiplex PCR; TCRdb's table is partial and in-frame only. This sample yields about 140,000 clones, of which 65% to 80% are seen a single time; around 10% belongs to the top ten. Specimen: PBMCs. The receptors were gathered from a woman in her forties or fifties in good health and CMV-seropositive.

J is TRBJ1-3 and V is TRBV5-6; 7 bases are shared with TRBD1. Trimming at V came to 0 bases and at J to 4 bases, leaving 1 base not matched to a gene. The germline CDR1 and CDR2 sequences are SGHDT and YYEEEE. This CDR3 is built from 14 residues. CDR3 DNA sequence: TGTGCCAGCAGCTTGGTACAGGGGGGAAACACCATATATTTT. Amino acids: CASSLVQGGNTIYF.

The chain carries TRBV2 and TRBJ1-6; D might be TRBD1 (6 bases). Germline values: CDR1 SNHLY, CDR2 FYNNEI. Trimming shortened V by 3 bases and J by 10 bases, and 10 bases separated the two germline ends. This CDR3 region has 13 residues. The CDR3 coding sequence is TGTGCCAGCAGTGATAGGGGGAAATCACCCCTCCACTTT. Translated, it gives CASSDRGKSPLHF. Full variable domain (outside the CDR3, taken from reference TRBV2 and TRBJ1-6): EPEVTQTPSHQVTQMGQEVILRCVPISNHLYFYWYRQILGQKVEFLVSFYNNEISEKSEIFDDQFSVERPDGSNFTLKIRSTKLEDSAMYFCASSDRGKSPLHFGNGTRLTVT.

This chain connects TRBV18 to TRBJ1-1; the D is unclear. The CDR3 length is 12 residues. Germline loops: CDR1 KGHSH, CDR2 LQKENI. With 6 bases removed from V and 0 bases from J, the gap between germline ends came to 5 bases. CDR3 in DNA: TGTGCCAGCTCCGCGGTGAACACTGAAGCTTTCTTT. It codes for CASSAVNTEAFF. The variable domain in full, with the rest retrieved from reference TRBV18 and TRBJ1-1, is NAGVMQNPRHLVRRRGQEARLRCSPMKGHSHVYWYRQLPEEGLKFMVYLQKENIIDESGMPKERFSAEFPKEGPSILRIQQVVRGDSAAYFCASSAVNTEAFFGQGTRLTVV.

V gene TRBV5-1 combines with J gene TRBJ2-1; 9 bases agree with TRBD1. CDR1 and CDR2 from the germline V gene are SGHRS and YFSETQ. The CDR3 extends over 15 amino acids. V was clipped by 3 bases and J by 7 bases; unmatched bases: 8. As DNA, the CDR3 is TGCGCCAGCAGCTCCGGGACAGGGCCTAATAATGAGCAGTTCTTC. This sequence encodes CASSSGTGPNNEQFF. The full variable domain, with the rest looked up from reference TRBV5-1 and TRBJ2-1, is KAGVTQTPRYLIKTRGQQVTLSCSPISGHRSVSWYQQTPGQGLQFLFEYFSETQRNKGNFPGRFSGRQFSNSRSEMNVSTLELGDSALYLCASSSGTGPNNEQFFGPGTRLTVL.

The chain recombines TRBV9 with TRBJ1-2, with TRBD1 identical over 8 bases. V shed 2 bases, J shed 7 bases, and the junction held 10 bases outside the gene matches. This CDR3 has 15 residues. Germline loops: CDR1 SGDLS, CDR2 YYNGEE. CDR3 sequence reads: CASSVVGGQDFGYTF. In nucleotides, the CDR3 is TGTGCCAGCAGCGTTGTGGGGGGACAGGATTTTGGCTACACCTTC.

This clone occurred many times. This chain connects TRBV29-1 to TRBJ1-1; weak D call: TRBD1 (6 bases). The CDR3 has 13 amino acids. Trimming shortened V by 6 bases and J by 1 base, and 12 bases separated the two germline ends. In germline, CDR1 is SQVTM, CDR2 ANQGSEA. For the CDR3, the DNA is TGCAGCGTACTACAGGGTGGGAACACTGAAGCTTTCTTT. This codes for CSVLQGGNTEAFF.

This chain connects TRBV27 to TRBJ1-6; D is perhaps TRBD1 (6 bases). V was trimmed by 5 bases and J by 5 bases, leaving 16 bases between them. This CDR3 is 16 amino acids long. The germline gives CDR1 MNHEY, CDR2 SMNVEV (reference sequence). The CDR3 DNA follows: TGTGCCAGCAGTCCAGAGGCAACAGGGAATAATTCACCCCTCCACTTT. Translated: CASSPEATGNNSPLHF.

A few counts support this clone. The J gene is TRBJ2-2, the V gene TRBV7-9, with 7 bases aligning to TRBD2. CDR3 length equals 15 residues. The germline gives CDR1 SEHNR, CDR2 FQNEAQ (reference sequence). V was pared by 5 bases and J by 1 base, with 4 bases of the junction left unmatched. Here the CDR3 DNA reads TGTGCCAGCAGCAAGACTAGCCAGAACACCGGGGAGCTGTTTTTT. Its translation: CASSKTSQNTGELFF.

Regarding this clone: The sample has other DNA sequences that encode this CDR3 too. V usage is TRBV18 and J usage is TRBJ2-1, with a tentative D call TRBD1 (5 bases). The CDR3 runs 14 residues. Germline V gene sequence: CDR1 KGHSH, CDR2 LQKENI. With 3 bases removed from V and 0 bases from J, the gap between germline ends came to 6 bases. In DNA, the CDR3 is TGTGCCAGCTCACCCGACAGCTCCTACAATGAGCAGTTCTTC. The encoded protein is CASSPDSSYNEQFF.

The chain employs TRBV19 and TRBJ1-2, with 8 bases fitting TRBD1. The germline V gene encodes CDR1 LNHDA and CDR2 SQIVND (reference sequence). CDR3 length equals 18 residues. After removal of 3 bases from V and 0 bases from J, the junction contained 12 bases not matched to a gene. The CDR3 here is CASSMIIVRGPTNYGYTF. CDR3 sequence (DNA): TGTGCCAGTAGTATGATCATCGTCAGGGGGCCTACTAACTATGGCTACACCTTC.

V usage is TRBV29-1 and J usage is TRBJ1-2, with 7 nucleotides matching TRBD1. V lost 7 bases, J lost 8 bases, and 10 bases stayed unmatched. This CDR3 region has 12 residues. Germline values: CDR1 SQVTM, CDR2 ANQGSEA. The CDR3 nucleotides read TGCAGCGCCTCGGACAGGACGGGAGGCTACACCTTC. This gives the protein CSASDRTGGYTF.

In this sample, this clone turned up once. The chain recombines TRBV28 with TRBJ1-1; 7 bases are shared with TRBD1. This CDR3 has 16 amino acids. Germline V lookup: CDR1 MDHEN, CDR2 SYDVKM. The trim removed 7 bases at V and 1 base at J, leaving 12 bases unmatched. CDR3 loop: CASMVGGDFQNTEAFF. The CDR3 bases are TGTGCCAGCATGGTAGGGGGCGACTTTCAGAACACTGAAGCTTTCTTT. The variable domain in full, with the rest retrieved from reference TRBV28 and TRBJ1-1, is DVKVTQSSRYLVKRTGEKVFLECVQDMDHENMFWYRQDPGLGLRLIYFSYDVKMKEKGDIPEGYSVSREKKERFSLILESASTNQTSMYLCASMVGGDFQNTEAFFGQGTRLTVV.

This clone was observed a few times. The chain couples TRBV4-2 to TRBJ2-3; 9 positions match TRBD2. From germline, CDR1 is LGHNA and CDR2 YNFKEQ. CDR3 length equals 16 residues. Unmatched junction bases numbered 5, after V lost 0 bases and J lost 4 bases. The CDR3 nucleotides read TGTGCCAGCAGCCAAGATGCGGCGGGGGGGGCAGATACGCAGTATTTT. Translating it yields CASSQDAAGGADTQYF.

The chain employs TRBV18 and TRBJ2-3; D perhaps matches TRBD2 (6 bases). The V and J ends lost 4 bases and 2 bases respectively, with 7 bases between them. Germline CDR1 and CDR2: KGHSH and LQKENI. The CDR3 length is 13 residues. CDR3 nucleotide sequence: TGTGCCAGCTCACTAGCGGACACAGATACGCAGTATTTT. Translation: CASSLADTDTQYF.

CDR3: CASSRDDRGNQPQHF. CDR3 coding DNA: TGCGCCAGCAGCCGGGATGACAGGGGGAATCAGCCCCAGCATTTT. V and J are TRBV4-1 and TRBJ1-5; 9 positions agree with TRBD1. This CDR3 spans 15 amino acids. V shed 4 bases and J 4 bases; nucleotides not matched to a gene: 5. CDR1 is MGHRA, CDR2 YSYEKL, per germline.

The chain combines TRBV6-5 with TRBJ1-6, with TRBD1 matching 7 bases. There are 15 residues in the CDR3. V trimming: 6 bases; J trimming: 7 bases; junction bases outside the gene matches: 9. Germline assignment: CDR1 MNHEY and CDR2 SVGAGI. DNA of the CDR3: TGTGCCAGCAGACAGCCGGGACAGAGAAATTCACCCCTCCACTTT. As protein: CASRQPGQRNSPLHF.

This chain joins TRBV7-2 and TRBJ2-2, with TRBD2 matching 8 bases. The CDR3 spans 15 residues. The junction had 5 bases not matched to a gene; V was cut back by 5 bases and J by 3 bases. Germline-derived CDR1 and CDR2 are SGHTA and FQGNSA. Written as DNA, the CDR3 is TGTGCCAGCAGCCTTTACGGGGGGGACACCGGGGAGCTGTTTTTT. Translated: CASSLYGGDTGELFF.

The J gene is TRBJ1-6, the V gene TRBV11-2; 7 nucleotides agree with TRBD1. J gave up 10 bases and V 3 bases, and 6 bases lay outside the gene matches. Germline V lookup: CDR1 SGHAT, CDR2 FQNNGV. The CDR3 totals 14 residues. This CDR3 reads CASSFRGQESPLHF. DNA for the CDR3: TGTGCCAGCAGCTTTAGGGGGCAGGAGTCACCCCTCCACTTT.

The chain links TRBV30 to TRBJ2-3; 9 bases match TRBD2. With 1 base clipped from V and 6 bases from J, the junction kept 11 bases outside the gene matches. This CDR3 region has 16 residues. CDR1 is GTSNPN, CDR2 SVGIG, per germline (reference sequence). The DNA of the CDR3 is TGTGCCTGGAGTGGCGGGGGGGGGCTCGGGTGGGATACGCAGTATTTT. Translation gives CAWSGGGGLGWDTQYF. Full variable domain (rest looked up from reference TRBV30 and TRBJ2-3): SQTIHQWPATLVQPVGSPLSLECTVEGTSNPNLYWYRQAAGRGLQLLFYSVGIGQISSEVPQNLSASRPQDRQFILSSKKLLLSDSGFYLCAWSGGGGLGWDTQYFGPGTRLTVL.

DNA for the CDR3: TGTGCCAGCAGCTTACAGGGGGGCGGCACTGAAGCTTTCTTT. Translated, it gives CASSLQGGGTEAFF. The rearrangement uses TRBV7-2 and TRBJ1-1; TRBD1 aligns across 7 bases. The CDR3 consists of 14 residues. The J segment lost 4 bases and the V segment lost 2 bases, leaving 4 bases of the junction unmatched. Germline V gene data show CDR1 as SGHTA and CDR2 as FQGNSA.

V is TRBV18 and J is TRBJ1-2; tentative D call: TRBD1 (5 bases). The germline V gene has CDR1 KGHSH and CDR2 LQKENI. The CDR3 length is 14 residues. V was cut by 4 bases and J by 6 bases, with 15 bases left in between. CDR3 DNA: TGTGCCAGCTCACGAAATAGGGGTGAGGATGGCTACACCTTC. It encodes CASSRNRGEDGYTF.

The chain has TRBV29-1 and TRBJ1-4; 11 bases agree with TRBD1. This CDR3 is 15 amino acids long. Per germline, CDR1 SQVTM and CDR2 ANQGSEA. Trimming took 0 bases from V and 7 from J; bases not matched to a gene: 4. The CDR3 DNA is TGCAGCGTTGAAGATGGGGGGACAGGGGGTGAAAAACTGTTTTTT. Translated: CSVEDGGTGGEKLFF.

The chain is built from TRBV10-3 and TRBJ1-5; unclear D gene. This CDR3 region has 16 residues. Trimming removed 0 bases at V and 4 bases at J, with 13 bases between. The germline V gene has CDR1 ENHRY and CDR2 SYGVKD. In DNA form, the CDR3 reads TGTGCCATCAGTGAGTCTGGTGGTGGCGGAAATCAGCCCCAGCATTTT. As protein: CAISESGGGGNQPQHF.

The genes are TRBV28 and TRBJ2-1, with D maybe TRBD1 (6 bases). Germline loops: CDR1 MDHEN, CDR2 SYDVKM. CDR3 length equals 14 residues. Trimming left V 3 bases short and J 5 bases short, with 11 bases between. CDR3 nucleotides: TGTGCCAGCAGTTTTGGGGGCCGAAACAATGAGCAGTTCTTC. Residues: CASSFGGRNNEQFF.

The rearrangement links TRBV15 to TRBJ2-3; 11 bases agree with TRBD2. Germline CDR1 and CDR2: LNHNV and YYDKDF (reference sequence). The trim removed 9 bases at V and 4 bases at J, leaving 6 bases unmatched. CDR3 length equals 14 residues. In nucleotides, the CDR3 is TGTGCCACGAGCTTGGGACTAGCGGCAGATACGCAGTATTTT. Translating it yields CATSLGLAADTQYF.

The J gene is TRBJ1-4, the V gene TRBV14; 8 positions match TRBD1. Trimming cost V 4 bases and J 8 bases; bases outside gene matches: 6. This CDR3 region has 14 residues. Germline V gives CDR1 SGHDN, CDR2 FVKESK. The CDR3 nucleotides read TGTGCCAGCAGCCCCGGGACAGGATCAGAAAAACTGTTTTTT. This translates into CASSPGTGSEKLFF.

This sequence joins TRBV7-2 and TRBJ1-5, with D tentatively TRBD1 (6 bases). Germline CDR1 is SGHTA and CDR2 is FQGNSA. Trimming took off 1 base at V and 2 bases at J, with 12 bases between the two ends. The CDR3 consists of 16 residues. Here the CDR3 DNA reads TGTGCCAGCAGCTTAGGAAGCAGGGGTGGCAATCAGCCCCAGCATTTT. Its protein product is CASSLGSRGGNQPQHF.

In nucleotides, the CDR3 is TGCGCCAGCAGCTTGGTTGGGGACACTAGCACAGATACGCAGTATTTT. It encodes CASSLVGDTSTDTQYF. The chain employs TRBV5-1 and TRBJ2-3; possible D gene TRBD1, 6 bases. The CDR3 consists of 16 residues. Germline-derived CDR1 and CDR2 are SGHRS and YFSETQ. The ends were cut back, 0 bases at V and 0 bases at J, with 11 bases in the middle.